This TCR beta chain was captured by sequencing in a study of T cell changes during pregnancy in multiple sclerosis. Libraries were prepared by immunoSEQ multiplex PCR; TCRdb keeps only in-frame clonotypes and omits some of them. The sample includes some 16,000 clones, roughly 86% seen only once; the top ten take about 9%. The origin of this receptor is a female donor in good health, enrolled as a control in a pregnancy study. Sequenced material: CD8+ T cells from peripheral blood mononuclear cells, taken in the second trimester of pregnancy.

The CDR3 sequence: CASSQGGLETQYF. CDR3 coding DNA: TGTGCCAGCAGCCAAGGAGGGCTAGAGACCCAGTACTTC. The V call is TRBV7-3, the J call TRBJ2-5; TRBD2 might be the D (6 bases). CDR1 and CDR2 from the germline V gene are SGHTA and FQGTGA. This CDR3 spans 13 amino acids. V lost 5 bases and J lost 4, with 11 bases in between.